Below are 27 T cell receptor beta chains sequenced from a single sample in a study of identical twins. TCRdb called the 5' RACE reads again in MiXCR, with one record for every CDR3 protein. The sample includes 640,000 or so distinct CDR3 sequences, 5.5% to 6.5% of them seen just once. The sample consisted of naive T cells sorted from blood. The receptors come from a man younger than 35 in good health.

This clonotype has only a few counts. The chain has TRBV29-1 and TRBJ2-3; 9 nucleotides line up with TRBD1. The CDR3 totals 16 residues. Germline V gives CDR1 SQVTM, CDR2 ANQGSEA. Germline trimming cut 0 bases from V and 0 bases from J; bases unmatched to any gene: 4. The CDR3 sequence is CSVEDTGGISTDTQYF. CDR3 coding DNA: TGCAGCGTTGAAGACACAGGGGGCATTAGCACAGATACGCAGTATTTT.

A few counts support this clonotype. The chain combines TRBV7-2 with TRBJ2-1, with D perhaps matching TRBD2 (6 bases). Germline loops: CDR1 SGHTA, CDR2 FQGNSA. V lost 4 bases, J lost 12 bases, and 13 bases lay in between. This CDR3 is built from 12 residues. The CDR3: CASSSREDGQFF. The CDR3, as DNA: TGTGCCAGCAGCTCCAGGGAGGACGGGCAGTTCTTC. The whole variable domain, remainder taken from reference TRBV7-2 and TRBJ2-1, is GAGVSQSPSNKVTEKGKDVELRCDPISGHTALYWYRQSLGQGLEFLIYFQGNSAPDKSGLPSDRFSAERTGGSVSTLTIQRTQQEDSAVYLCASSSREDGQFFGPGTRLTVL.

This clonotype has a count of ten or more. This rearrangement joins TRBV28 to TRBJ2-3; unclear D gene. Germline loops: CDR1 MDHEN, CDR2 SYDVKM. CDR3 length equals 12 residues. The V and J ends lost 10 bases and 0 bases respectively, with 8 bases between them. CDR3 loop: CATTESTDTQYF. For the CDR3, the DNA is TGTGCCACCACAGAGAGCACAGATACGCAGTATTTT.

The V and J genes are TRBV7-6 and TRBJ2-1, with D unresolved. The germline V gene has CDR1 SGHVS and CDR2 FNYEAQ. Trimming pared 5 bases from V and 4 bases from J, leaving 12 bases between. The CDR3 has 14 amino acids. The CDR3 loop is CASSQGSEYNEQFF. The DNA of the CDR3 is TGTGCCAGCAGCCAAGGGTCAGAGTACAATGAGCAGTTCTTC.

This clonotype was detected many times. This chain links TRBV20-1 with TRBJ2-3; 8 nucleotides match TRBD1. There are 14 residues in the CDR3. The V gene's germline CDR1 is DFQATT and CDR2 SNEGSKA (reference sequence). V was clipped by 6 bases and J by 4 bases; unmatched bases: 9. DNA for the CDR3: TGCAGTGCCGCAGGGGGCCTGATTTCAGATACGCAGTATTTT. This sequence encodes CSAAGGLISDTQYF.

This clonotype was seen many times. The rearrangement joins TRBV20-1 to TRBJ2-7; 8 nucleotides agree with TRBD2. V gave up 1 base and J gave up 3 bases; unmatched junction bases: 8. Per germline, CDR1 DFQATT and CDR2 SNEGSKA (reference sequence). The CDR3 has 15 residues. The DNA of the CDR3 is TGCAGTGCTAGAGCAGGGTATGCGGGAGGCTACGAGCAGTACTTC. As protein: CSARAGYAGGYEQYF.

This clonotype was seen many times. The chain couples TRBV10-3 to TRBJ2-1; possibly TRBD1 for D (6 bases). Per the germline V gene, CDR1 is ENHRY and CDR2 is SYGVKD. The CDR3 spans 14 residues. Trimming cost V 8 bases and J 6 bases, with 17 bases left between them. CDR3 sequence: CAIGSGTLSNEQFF. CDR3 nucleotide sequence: TGTGCCATCGGATCCGGGACACTGAGCAATGAGCAGTTCTTC.

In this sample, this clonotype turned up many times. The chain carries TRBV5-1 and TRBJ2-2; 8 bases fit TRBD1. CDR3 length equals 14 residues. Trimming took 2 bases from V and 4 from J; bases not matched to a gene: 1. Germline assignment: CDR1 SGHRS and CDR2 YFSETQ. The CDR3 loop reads CASSFTGGTGELFF. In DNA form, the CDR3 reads TGCGCCAGCAGCTTTACAGGGGGCACCGGGGAGCTGTTTTTT.

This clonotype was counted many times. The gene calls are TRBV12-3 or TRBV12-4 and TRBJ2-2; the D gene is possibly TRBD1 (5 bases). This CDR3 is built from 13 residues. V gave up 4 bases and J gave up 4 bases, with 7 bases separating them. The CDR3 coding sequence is TGTGCCAGCAGTTCGACAGTCACCGGGGAGCTGTTTTTT. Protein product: CASSSTVTGELFF.

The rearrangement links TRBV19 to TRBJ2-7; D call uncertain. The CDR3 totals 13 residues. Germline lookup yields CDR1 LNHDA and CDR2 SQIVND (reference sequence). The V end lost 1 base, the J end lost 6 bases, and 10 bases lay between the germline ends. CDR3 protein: CASSIVGNGEQYF. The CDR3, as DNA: TGTGCCAGTAGTATAGTGGGGAACGGCGAGCAGTACTTC.

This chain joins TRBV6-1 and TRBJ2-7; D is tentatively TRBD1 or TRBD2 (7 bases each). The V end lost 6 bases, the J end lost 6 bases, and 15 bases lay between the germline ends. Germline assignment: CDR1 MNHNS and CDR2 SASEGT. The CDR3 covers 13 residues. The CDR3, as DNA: TGTGCCAGCAGAGCGACAGGGAGGGCCGAGCAGTACTTC. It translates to CASRATGRAEQYF.

CDR3 sequence: CASSEGGWLTQYF. The CDR3 DNA reads TGTGCCAGCAGTGAAGGAGGTTGGCTAACACAGTACTTC. The genes are TRBV6-1 and TRBJ2-4; D uncertain. Germline values: CDR1 MNHNS, CDR2 SASEGT. The V gene lost 1 base and the J gene lost 13 bases, with 14 bases spanning the gap. There are 13 residues in the CDR3.

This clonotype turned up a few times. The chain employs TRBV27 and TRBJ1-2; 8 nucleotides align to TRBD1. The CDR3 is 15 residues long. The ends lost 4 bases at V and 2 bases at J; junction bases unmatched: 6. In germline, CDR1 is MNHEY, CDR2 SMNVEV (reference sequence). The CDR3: CASSSLQGANYGYTF. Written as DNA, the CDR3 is TGTGCCAGCAGTTCGCTGCAGGGGGCGAACTATGGCTACACCTTC.

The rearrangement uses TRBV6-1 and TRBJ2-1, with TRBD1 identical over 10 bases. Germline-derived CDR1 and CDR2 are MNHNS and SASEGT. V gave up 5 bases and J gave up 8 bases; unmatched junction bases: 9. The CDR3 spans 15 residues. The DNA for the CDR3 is TGTGCCAGCAGTCAACCGGGACAGGGGTATCATGAGCAGTTCTTC. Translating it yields CASSQPGQGYHEQFF.

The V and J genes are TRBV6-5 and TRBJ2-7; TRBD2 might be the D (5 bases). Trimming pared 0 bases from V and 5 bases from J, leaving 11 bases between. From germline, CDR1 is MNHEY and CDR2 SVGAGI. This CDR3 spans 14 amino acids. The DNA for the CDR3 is TGTGCCAGCAGTTACTCAGGTAGCGTCCACGAGCAGTACTTC. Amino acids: CASSYSGSVHEQYF.

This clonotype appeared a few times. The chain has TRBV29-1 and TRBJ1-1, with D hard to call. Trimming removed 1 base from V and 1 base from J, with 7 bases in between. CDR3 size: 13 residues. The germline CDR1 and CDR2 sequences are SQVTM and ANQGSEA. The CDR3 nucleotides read TGCAGCGTTGAAGGTCGACAGAACACTGAAGCTTTCTTT. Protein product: CSVEGRQNTEAFF.

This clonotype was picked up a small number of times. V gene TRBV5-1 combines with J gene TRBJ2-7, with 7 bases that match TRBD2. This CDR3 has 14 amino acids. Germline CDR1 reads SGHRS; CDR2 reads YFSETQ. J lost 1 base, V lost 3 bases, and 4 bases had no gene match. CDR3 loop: CASSWSSGSYEQYV. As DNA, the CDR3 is TGCGCCAGCAGCTGGTCTAGCGGATCCTACGAGCAGTACGTC.

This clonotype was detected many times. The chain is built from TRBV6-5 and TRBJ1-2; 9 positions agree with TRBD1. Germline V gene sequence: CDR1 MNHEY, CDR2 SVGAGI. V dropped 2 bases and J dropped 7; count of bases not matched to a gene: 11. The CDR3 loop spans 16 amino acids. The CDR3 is CASSYTWDRAEAGYTF. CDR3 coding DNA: TGTGCCAGCAGTTACACCTGGGACAGGGCAGAGGCTGGCTACACCTTC.

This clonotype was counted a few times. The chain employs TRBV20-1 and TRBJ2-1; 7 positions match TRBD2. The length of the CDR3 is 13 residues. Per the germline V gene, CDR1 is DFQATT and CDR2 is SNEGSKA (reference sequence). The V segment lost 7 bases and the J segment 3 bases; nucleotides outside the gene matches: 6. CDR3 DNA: TGCAGTGGCCGGGACTACATCTACAATGAGCAGTTCTTC. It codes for CSGRDYIYNEQFF.

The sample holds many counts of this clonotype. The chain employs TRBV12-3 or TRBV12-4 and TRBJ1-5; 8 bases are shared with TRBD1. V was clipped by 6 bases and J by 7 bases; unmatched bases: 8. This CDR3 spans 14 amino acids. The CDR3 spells CASSRTGQGQPQHF. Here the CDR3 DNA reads TGTGCCAGCAGCAGGACAGGGCAGGGACAGCCCCAGCATTTT.

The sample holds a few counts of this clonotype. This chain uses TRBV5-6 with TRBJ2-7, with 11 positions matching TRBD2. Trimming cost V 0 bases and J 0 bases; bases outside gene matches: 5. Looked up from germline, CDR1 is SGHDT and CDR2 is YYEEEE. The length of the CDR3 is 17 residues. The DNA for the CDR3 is TGTGCCAGCAGCTTGGGGACTAGCGGGCTTTACTCCTACGAGCAGTACTTC. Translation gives CASSLGTSGLYSYEQYF.

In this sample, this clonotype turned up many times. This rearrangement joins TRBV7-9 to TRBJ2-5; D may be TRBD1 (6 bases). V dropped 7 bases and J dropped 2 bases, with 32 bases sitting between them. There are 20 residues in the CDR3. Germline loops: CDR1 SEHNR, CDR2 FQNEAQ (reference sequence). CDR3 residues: CASTQGRWDKGKDEQETQYF. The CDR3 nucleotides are TGTGCCAGCACCCAAGGCCGGTGGGACAAGGGTAAAGACGAACAAGAGACCCAGTACTTC. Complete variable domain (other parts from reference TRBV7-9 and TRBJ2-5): DTGVSQNPRHKITKRGQNVTFRCDPISEHNRLYWYRQTLGQGPEFLTYFQNEAQLEKSRLLSDRFSAERPKGSFSTLEIQRTEQGDSAMYLCASTQGRWDKGKDEQETQYFGPGTRLLVL.

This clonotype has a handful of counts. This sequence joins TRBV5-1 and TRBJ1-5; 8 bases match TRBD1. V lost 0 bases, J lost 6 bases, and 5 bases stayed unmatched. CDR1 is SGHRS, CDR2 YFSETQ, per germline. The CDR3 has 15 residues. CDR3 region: CASSLVRTGSQPQHF. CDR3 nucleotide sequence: TGCGCCAGCAGCTTGGTTCGGACAGGGAGTCAGCCCCAGCATTTT.

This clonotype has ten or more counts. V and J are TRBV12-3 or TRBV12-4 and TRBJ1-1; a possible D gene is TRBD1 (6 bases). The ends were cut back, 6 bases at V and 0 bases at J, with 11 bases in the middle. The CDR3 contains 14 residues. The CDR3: CASRSQGLNTEAFF. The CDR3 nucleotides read TGTGCCAGCAGGTCACAGGGCTTGAACACTGAAGCTTTCTTT.

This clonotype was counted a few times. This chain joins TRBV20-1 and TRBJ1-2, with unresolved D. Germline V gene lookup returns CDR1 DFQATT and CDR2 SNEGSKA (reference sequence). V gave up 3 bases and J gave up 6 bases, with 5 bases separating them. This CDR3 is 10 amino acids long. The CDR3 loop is CSARADGYTF. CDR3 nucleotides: TGCAGTGCTAGGGCGGATGGCTACACCTTC.

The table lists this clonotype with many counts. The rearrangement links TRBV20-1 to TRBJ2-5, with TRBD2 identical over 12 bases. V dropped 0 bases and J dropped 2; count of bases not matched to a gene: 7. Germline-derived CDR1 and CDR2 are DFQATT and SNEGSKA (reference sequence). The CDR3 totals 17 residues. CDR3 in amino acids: CSARDYASGRVQETQYF. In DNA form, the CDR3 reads TGCAGTGCTAGAGATTATGCTAGCGGGAGGGTACAAGAGACCCAGTACTTC.

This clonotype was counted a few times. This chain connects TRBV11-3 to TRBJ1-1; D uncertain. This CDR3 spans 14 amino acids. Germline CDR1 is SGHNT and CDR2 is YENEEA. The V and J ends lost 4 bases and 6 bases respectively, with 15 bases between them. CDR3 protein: CASSSKGTYSEAFF. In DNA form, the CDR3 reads TGTGCCAGCAGCTCTAAGGGAACTTACTCTGAAGCTTTCTTT.